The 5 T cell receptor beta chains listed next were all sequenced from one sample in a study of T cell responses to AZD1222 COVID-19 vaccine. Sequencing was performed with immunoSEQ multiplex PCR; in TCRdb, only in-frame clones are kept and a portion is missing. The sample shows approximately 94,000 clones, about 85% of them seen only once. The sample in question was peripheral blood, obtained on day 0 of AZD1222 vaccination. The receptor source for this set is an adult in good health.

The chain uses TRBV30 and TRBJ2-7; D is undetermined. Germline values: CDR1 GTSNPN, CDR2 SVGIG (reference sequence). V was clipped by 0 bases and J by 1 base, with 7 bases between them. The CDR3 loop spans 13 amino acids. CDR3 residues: CAWSVQGSYEQYF. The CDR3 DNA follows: TGTGCCTGGAGTGTACAAGGTTCCTACGAGCAGTACTTC.

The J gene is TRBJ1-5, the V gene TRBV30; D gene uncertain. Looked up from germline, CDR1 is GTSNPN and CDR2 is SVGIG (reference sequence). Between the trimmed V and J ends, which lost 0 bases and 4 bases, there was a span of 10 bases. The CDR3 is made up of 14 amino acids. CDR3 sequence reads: CAWSVWSANQPQHF. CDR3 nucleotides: TGTGCCTGGAGTGTATGGTCAGCAAATCAGCCCCAGCATTTT.

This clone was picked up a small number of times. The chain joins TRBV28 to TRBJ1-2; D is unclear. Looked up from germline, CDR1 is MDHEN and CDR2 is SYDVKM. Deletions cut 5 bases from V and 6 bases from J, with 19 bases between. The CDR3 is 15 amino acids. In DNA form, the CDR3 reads TGTGCCAGCAGTCTTGGCATCTCCCCCAAGGATGGCTACACCTTC. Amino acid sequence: CASSLGISPKDGYTF.

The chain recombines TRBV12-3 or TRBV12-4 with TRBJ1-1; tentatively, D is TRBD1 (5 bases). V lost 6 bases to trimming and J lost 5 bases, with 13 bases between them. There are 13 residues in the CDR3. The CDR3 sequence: CASRGLDFTEAFF. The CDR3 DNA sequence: TGTGCCAGCAGGGGACTAGACTTTACTGAAGCTTTCTTT.

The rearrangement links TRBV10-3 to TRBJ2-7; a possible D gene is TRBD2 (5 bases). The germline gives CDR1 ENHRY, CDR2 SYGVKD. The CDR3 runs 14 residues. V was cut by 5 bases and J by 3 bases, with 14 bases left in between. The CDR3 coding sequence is TGTGCCATCAGTCAGGACGGGGAGTACTACGAGCAGTACTTC. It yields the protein CAISQDGEYYEQYF.